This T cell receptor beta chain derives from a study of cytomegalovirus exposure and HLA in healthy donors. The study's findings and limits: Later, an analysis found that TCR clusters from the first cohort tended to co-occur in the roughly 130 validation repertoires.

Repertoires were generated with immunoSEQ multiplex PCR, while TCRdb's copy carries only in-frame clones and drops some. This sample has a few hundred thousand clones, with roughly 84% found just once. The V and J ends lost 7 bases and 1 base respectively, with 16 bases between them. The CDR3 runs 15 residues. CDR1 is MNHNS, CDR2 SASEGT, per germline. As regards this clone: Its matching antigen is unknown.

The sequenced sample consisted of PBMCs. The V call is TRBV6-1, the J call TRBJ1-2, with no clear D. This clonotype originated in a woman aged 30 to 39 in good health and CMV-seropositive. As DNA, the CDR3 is TGTGCCAGCACTCGGGAGTCCGATTTTAACTATGGCTACACCTTC. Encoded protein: CASTRESDFNYGYTF.